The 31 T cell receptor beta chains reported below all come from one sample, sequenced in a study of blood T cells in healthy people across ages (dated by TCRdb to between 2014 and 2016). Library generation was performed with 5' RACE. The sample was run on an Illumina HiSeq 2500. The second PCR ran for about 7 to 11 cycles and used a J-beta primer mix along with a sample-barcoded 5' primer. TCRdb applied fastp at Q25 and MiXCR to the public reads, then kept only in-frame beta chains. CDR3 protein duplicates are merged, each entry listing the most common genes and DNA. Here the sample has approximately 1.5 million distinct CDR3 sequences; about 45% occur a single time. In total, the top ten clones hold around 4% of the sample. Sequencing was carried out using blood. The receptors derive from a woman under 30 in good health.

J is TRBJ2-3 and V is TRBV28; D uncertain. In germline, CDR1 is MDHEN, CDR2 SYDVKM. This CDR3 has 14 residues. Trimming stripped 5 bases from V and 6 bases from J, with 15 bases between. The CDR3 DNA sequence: TGTGCCAGCAGTGTATCACCCCGATGGGATACGCAGTATTTT. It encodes CASSVSPRWDTQYF.

The CDR3 DNA follows: TGTGCCAGCAGCTTAAGAGGGACAGGGTCGGCTTTCTTT. Its translation: CASSLRGTGSAFF. V gene TRBV7-2 combines with J gene TRBJ1-1; 9 nucleotides line up with TRBD1. Losses at the gene ends were 2 bases for V and 11 bases for J; bases not matched to a gene: 6. Germline CDR1 is SGHTA and CDR2 is FQGNSA. This CDR3 is built from 13 residues.

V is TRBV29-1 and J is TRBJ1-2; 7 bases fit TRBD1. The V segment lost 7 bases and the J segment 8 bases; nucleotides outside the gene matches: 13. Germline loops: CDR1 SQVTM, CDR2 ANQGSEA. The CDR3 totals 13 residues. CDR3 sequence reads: CSATDREADGYTF. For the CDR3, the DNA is TGCAGCGCAACCGACAGGGAAGCAGACGGCTACACCTTC.

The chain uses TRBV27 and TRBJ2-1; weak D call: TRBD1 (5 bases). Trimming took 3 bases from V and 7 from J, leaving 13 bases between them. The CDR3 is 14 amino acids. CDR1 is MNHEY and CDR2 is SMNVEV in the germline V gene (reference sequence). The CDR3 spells CASSLTPGWNEQFF. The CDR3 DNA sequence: TGTGCCAGCAGTTTGACCCCAGGGTGGAATGAGCAGTTCTTC.

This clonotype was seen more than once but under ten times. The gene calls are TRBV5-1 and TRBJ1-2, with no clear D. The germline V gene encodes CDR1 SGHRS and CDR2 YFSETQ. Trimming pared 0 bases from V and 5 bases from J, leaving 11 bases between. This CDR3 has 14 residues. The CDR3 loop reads CASSLDSGTYGYTF. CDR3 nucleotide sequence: TGCGCCAGCAGCTTGGACAGTGGTACTTATGGCTACACCTTC.

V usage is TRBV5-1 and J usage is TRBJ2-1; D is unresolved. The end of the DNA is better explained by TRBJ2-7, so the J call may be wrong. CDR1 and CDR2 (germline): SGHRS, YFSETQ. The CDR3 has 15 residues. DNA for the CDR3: TGCGCCAGCAGCTTAACGGCTCTCTCCTACAATGAGCAGTACTTC. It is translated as CASSLTALSYNEQYF.

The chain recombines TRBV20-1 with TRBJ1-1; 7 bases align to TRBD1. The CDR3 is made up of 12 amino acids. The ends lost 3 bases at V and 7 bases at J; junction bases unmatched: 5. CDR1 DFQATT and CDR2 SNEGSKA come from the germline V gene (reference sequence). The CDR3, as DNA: TGCAGTGCTAGGCGGGACAGCATTGAAGCTTTCTTT. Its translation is CSARRDSIEAFF.

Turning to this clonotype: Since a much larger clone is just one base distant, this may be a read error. CDR3 amino acids: CSVDGQGAGLDEQFF. The CDR3, as DNA: TGCAGCGTCGACGGACAGGGGGCAGGACTTGATGAGCAGTTCTTC. V usage is TRBV29-1 and J usage is TRBJ2-1; 11 bases agree with TRBD1. Germline lookup yields CDR1 SQVTM and CDR2 ANQGSEA. Trimming cost V 6 bases and J 8 bases; bases outside gene matches: 12. The CDR3 loop spans 15 amino acids.

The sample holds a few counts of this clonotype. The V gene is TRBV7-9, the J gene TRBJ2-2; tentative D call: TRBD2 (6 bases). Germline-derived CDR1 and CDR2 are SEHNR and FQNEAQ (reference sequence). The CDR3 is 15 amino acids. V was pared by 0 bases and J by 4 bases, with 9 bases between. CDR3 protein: CASSLASGSTGELFF. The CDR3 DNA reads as TGTGCCAGCAGCTTAGCTAGCGGAAGCACCGGGGAGCTGTTTTTT.

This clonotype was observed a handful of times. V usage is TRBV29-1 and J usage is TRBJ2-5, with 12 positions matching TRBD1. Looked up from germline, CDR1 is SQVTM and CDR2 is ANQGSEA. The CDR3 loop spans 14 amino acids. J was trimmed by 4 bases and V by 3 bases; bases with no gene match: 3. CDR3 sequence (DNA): TGCAGCGTTGAGGGACAGGGGGCAGGAGAGACCCAGTACTTC. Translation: CSVEGQGAGETQYF.

The CDR3 sequence: CAWRQGYSPLHF. The DNA of the CDR3 is TGTGCCTGGAGACAGGGCTATTCACCCCTCCACTTT. The chain links TRBV30 to TRBJ1-6; D possibly corresponds to TRBD1 (6 bases). V was trimmed by 3 bases and J by 8 bases, leaving 8 bases between them. The CDR3 consists of 12 residues. Per germline, CDR1 GTSNPN and CDR2 SVGIG (reference sequence).

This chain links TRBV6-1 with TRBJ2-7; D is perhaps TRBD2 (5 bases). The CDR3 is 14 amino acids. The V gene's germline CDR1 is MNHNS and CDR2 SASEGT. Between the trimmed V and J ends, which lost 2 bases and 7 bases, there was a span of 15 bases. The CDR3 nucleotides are TGTGCCAGCAGTGAATCAGCCTGGTCGGGGGAGCAGTACTTC. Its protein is CASSESAWSGEQYF.

The CDR3 DNA reads TGTGCCACCGAGGACTCCTACAATGAGCAGTACTTC. Its protein is CATEDSYNEQYF. V and J are TRBV7-9 and TRBJ2-1; D may be TRBD2 (5 bases). Judging by the DNA end, TRBJ2-7 fits better; the J call may be wrong. CDR3 length equals 12 residues. CDR1 is SEHNR and CDR2 is FQNEAQ in the germline V gene (reference sequence).

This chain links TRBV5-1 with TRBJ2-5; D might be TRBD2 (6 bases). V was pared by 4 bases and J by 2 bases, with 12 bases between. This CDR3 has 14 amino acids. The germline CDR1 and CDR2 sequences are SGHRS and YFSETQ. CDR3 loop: CASSNLALQETQYF. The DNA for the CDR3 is TGCGCCAGCAGCAATCTAGCGTTACAAGAGACCCAGTACTTC.

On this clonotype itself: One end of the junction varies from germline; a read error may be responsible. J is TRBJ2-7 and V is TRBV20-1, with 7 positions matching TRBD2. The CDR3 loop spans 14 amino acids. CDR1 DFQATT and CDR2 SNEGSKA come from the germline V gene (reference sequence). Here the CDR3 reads CSAALATSSYERYF. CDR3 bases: TGCAGTGCCGCACTAGCGACCAGCTCCTACGAGCGGTACTTC.

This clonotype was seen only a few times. The CDR3: CASSGTATGPQHF. The DNA for the CDR3 is TGCGCCAGCAGTGGTACGGCCACGGGACCCCAGCATTTT. V is TRBV10-2 and J is TRBJ1-5; D remains ambiguous. Trimming left V 4 bases short and J 10 bases short, with 14 bases between. The germline V gene encodes CDR1 WSHSY and CDR2 SAAADI. This CDR3 contains 13 residues.

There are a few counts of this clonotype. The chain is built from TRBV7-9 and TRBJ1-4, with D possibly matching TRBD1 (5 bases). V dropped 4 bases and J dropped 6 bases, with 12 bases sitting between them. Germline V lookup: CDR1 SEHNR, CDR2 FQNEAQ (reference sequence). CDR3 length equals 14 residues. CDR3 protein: CASSSPKGDEKLFF. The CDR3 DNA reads TGTGCCAGCAGCTCCCCTAAAGGGGATGAAAAACTGTTTTTT.

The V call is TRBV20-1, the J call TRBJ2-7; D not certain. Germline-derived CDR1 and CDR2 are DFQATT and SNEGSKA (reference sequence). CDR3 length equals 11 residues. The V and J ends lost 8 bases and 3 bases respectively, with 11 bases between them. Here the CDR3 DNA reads TGCAGTACCCTCCGATACTACGAGCAGTACTTC. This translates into CSTLRYYEQYF.

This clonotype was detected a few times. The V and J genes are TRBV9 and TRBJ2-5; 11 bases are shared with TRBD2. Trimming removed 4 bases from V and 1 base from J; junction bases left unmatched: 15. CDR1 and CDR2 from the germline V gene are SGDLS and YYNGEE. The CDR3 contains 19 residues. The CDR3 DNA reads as TGTGCCAGCAGCCCTAGGCGGGGGACTAGCGGAGCTTTCCAAGAGACCCAGTACTTC. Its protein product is CASSPRRGTSGAFQETQYF.

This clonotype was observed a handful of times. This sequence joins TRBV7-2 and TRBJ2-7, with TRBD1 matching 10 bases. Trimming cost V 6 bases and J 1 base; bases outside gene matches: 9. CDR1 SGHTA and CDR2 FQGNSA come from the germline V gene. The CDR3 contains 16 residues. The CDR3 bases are TGTGCCAGCAGTATTTATCCGGGACAGGGGTCCTACGAGCAGTACTTC. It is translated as CASSIYPGQGSYEQYF.

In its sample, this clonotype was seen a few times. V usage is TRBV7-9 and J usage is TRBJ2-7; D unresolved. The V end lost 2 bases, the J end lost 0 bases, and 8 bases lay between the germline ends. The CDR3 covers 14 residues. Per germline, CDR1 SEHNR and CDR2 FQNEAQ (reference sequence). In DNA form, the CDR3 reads TGTGCCAGCAGCTTATCGAAGGGCTCCTACGAGCAGTACTTC. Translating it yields CASSLSKGSYEQYF.

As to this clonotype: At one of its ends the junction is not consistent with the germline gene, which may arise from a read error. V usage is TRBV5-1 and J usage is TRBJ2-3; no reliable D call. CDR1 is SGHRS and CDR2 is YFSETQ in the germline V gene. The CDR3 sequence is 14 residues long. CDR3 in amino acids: CATSLNGITDTQYF. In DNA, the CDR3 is TGCGCCACCAGCTTGAACGGAATCACAGATACGCAGTATTTT.

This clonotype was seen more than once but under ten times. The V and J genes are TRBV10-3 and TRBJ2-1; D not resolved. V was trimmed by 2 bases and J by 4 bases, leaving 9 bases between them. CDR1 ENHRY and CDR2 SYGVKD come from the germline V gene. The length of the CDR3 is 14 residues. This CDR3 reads CAISEAFGYNEQFF. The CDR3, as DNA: TGTGCCATCAGTGAGGCTTTCGGTTACAATGAGCAGTTCTTC.

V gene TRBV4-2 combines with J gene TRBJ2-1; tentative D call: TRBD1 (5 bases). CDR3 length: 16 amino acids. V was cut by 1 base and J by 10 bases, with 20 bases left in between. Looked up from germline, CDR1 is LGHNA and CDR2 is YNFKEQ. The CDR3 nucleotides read TGTGCCAGCAGCCAAGTGACGAGATCCAGGGCGAGCGAGCAGTTCTTC. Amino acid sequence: CASSQVTRSRASEQFF.

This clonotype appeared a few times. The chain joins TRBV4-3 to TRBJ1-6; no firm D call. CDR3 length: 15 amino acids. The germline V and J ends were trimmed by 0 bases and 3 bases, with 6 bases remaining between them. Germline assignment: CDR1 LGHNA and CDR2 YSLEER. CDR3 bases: TGCGCCAGCAGCCAAGAAATGTTCTATAATTCACCCCTCCACTTT. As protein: CASSQEMFYNSPLHF.

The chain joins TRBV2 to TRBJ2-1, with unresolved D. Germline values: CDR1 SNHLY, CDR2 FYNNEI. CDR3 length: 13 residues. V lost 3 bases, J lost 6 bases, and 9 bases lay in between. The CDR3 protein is CASSDWGFNEQFF. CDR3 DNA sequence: TGTGCCAGCAGTGATTGGGGATTCAATGAGCAGTTCTTC.

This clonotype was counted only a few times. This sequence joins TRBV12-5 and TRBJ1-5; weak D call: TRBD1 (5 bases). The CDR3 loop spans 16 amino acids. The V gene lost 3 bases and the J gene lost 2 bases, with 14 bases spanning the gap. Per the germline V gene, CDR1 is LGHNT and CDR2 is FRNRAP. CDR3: CASGFRRVGGNQPQHF. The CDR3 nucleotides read TGTGCTAGTGGTTTCAGACGGGTAGGGGGCAATCAGCCCCAGCATTTT.

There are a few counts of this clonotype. CDR3 sequence (DNA): TGTGCCAGCAGCTTCGAGCGCAACACTGAAGCTTTCTTT. As protein: CASSFERNTEAFF. The chain carries TRBV11-3 and TRBJ1-1, with unresolved D. Deletions cut 3 bases from V and 2 bases from J, with 7 bases between. CDR1 is SGHNT and CDR2 is YENEEA in the germline V gene. The CDR3 is made up of 13 amino acids.

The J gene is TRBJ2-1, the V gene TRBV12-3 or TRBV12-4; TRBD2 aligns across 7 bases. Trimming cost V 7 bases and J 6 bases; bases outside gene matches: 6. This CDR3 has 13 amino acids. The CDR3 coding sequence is TGTGCCAGCAAAGCCACGGGGGGCAATGAGCAGTTCTTC. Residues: CASKATGGNEQFF.

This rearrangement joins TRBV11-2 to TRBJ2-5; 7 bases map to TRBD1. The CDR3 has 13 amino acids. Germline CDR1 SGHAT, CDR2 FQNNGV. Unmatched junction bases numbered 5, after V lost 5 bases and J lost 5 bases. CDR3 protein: CASSVGTAETQYF. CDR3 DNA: TGTGCCAGCAGCGTCGGGACAGCTGAGACCCAGTACTTC.

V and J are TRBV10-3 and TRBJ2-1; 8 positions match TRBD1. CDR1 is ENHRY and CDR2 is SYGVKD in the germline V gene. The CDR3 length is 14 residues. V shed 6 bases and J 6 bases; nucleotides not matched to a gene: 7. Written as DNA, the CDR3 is TGTGCCATCAGCTTAAGGGGACAGGTCAATGAGCAGTTCTTC. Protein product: CAISLRGQVNEQFF.